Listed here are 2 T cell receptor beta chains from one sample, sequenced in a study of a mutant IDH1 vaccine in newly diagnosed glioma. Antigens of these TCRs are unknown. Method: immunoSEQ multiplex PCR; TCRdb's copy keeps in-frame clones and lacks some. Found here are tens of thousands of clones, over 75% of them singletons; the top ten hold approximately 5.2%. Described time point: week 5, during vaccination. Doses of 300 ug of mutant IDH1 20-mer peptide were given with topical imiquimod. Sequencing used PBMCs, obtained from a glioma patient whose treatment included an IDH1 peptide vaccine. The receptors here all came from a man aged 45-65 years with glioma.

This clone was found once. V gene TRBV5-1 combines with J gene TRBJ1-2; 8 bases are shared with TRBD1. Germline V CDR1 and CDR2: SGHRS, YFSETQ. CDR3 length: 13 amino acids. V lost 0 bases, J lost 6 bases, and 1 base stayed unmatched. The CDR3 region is CASSLATGDGYTF. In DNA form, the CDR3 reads TGCGCCAGCAGCTTGGCGACAGGGGATGGCTACACCTTC.

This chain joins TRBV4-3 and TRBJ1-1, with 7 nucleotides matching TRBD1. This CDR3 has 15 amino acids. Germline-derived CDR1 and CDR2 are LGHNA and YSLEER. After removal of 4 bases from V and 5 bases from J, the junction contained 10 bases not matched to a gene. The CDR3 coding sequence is TGCGCCAGCAGCCTCAACAGGGGCAGGGGAACTGAAGCTTTCTTT. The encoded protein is CASSLNRGRGTEAFF.